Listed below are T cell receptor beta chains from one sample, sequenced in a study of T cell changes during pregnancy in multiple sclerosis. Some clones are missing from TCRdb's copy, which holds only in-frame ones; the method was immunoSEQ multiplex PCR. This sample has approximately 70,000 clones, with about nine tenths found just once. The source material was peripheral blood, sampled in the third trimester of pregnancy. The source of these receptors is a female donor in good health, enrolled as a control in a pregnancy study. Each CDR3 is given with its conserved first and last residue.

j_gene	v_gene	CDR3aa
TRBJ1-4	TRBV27	CATSRTVTEKLFF
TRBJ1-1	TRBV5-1	CASRTSRNTEAFF
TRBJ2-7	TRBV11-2	CASSRSGDSYEQYF
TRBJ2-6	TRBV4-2	CASSQVGGASSGANVLTF
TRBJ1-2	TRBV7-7	CASSPLPGGNYGYTF
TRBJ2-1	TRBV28	CASSGPAWTNEQFF
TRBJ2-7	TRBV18	CASSLIPGQGGEQYF
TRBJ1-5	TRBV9	CASSPRDTMSAQHF
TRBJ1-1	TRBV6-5	CASSYRRQREGTEAFF
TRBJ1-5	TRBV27	CASRTSLSNQPQHF
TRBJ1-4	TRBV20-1	CSASQGEKLFF
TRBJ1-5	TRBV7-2	CASSERGVNSNQPQHF
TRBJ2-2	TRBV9	CASSVKRTDYTGELFF
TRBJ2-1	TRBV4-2	CASSQERGGNYNEQFF
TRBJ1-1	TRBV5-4	CASSLQYFTDTEAFF
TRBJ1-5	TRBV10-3	CAIEGKAGNQPQHF